A selection of T cell receptor beta chains follows, all from one sample in a study of blood T cell repertoires in COVID-19. Sequencing used immunoSEQ multiplex PCR; TCRdb keeps in-frame clones, though not all of them. In the table there are 120,000 or so clones, roughly four fifths of which are singletons. Sequencing input: peripheral blood. These receptor sequences come from a woman in her sixties with acute or convalescent COVID-19. CDR3s include the opening cysteine and the closing phenylalanine or tryptophan. A D gene is named only where the DNA matches it firmly. Clone size is given for some rows only: seen once, a few or many times, or a class if the clone is expanded.

J gene	D gene	clone size	V gene	CDR3 protein	CDR3 DNA
TRBJ1-2	.	.	TRBV12-3/TRBV12-4	CASRGAANYGYTF	TGTGCCAGCAGGGGGGCCGCTAACTATGGCTACACCTTC
TRBJ1-2	TRBD1	.	TRBV19	CASSPDRGNYGYTF	TGTGCCAGTAGTCCGGACAGGGGCAACTATGGCTACACCTTC
TRBJ1-1	TRBD1	few	TRBV30	CAWSMGQGDTEAFF	TGTGCCTGGAGTATGGGACAGGGCGACACTGAAGCTTTCTTT
TRBJ2-3	TRBD2	.	TRBV6-9	CASSYEREGDTQYF	TGTGCCAGCAGTTATGAGAGGGAGGGAGATACGCAGTATTTT
TRBJ2-7	TRBD2	.	TRBV29-1	CSVGGGTYEQYF	TGCAGCGTTGGGGGGGGGACTTACGAGCAGTACTTC
TRBJ2-5	.	.	TRBV4-3	CASSQDLDRMGTQYF	TGCGCCAGCAGCCAAGATCTGGACAGAATGGGGACCCAGTACTTC
TRBJ2-7	TRBD1	.	TRBV12-3/TRBV12-4	CASSRDSYEQYF	TGTGCCAGCAGTCGGGACAGCTACGAGCAGTACTTC
TRBJ2-2	.	.	TRBV15	CATGKQGIGELFF	TGTGCCACCGGGAAACAGGGAATCGGGGAGCTGTTTTTT
TRBJ1-2	TRBD1	few	TRBV6-4	CASSGTGLESYGYTF	TGTGCCAGCAGCGGGACAGGGCTCGAATCCTATGGCTACACCTTC
TRBJ2-2	TRBD1	.	TRBV7-2	CASSSPGQDRLFF	TGTGCCAGCAGCTCACCGGGACAGGACCGGCTGTTTTTT
TRBJ1-2	.	.	TRBV7-2	CASSQTASEARGYTF	TGTGCCAGCAGCCAGACGGCCTCCGAAGCGCGGGGCTACACCTTC
TRBJ1-1	.	.	TRBV3-1/TRBV3-2	CATRQTSEAFF	TGTGCCACCCGACAGACCTCTGAAGCTTTCTTT
TRBJ1-1	.	.	TRBV3-1/TRBV3-2	CASSLSYSVAGMNTEAFF	TGTGCCAGCAGCCTCAGCTATTCGGTGGCAGGGATGAACACTGAAGCTTTCTTT
TRBJ1-6	TRBD1	.	TRBV30	CAWSAGTANSPLHF	TGTGCCTGGAGCGCTGGGACAGCTAATTCACCCCTCCACTTT
TRBJ2-2	TRBD2	.	TRBV4-2	CASSQNGLAGGQSTGELFF	TGTGCCAGCAGCCAAAATGGTCTAGCGGGGGGGCAGAGCACCGGGGAGCTGTTTTTT
TRBJ1-6	TRBD1	.	TRBV6-5	CASSWTGLSPLHF	TGTGCCAGCAGTTGGACAGGGCTTTCACCCCTCCACTTT
TRBJ2-3	.	.	TRBV2	CASSEIGRGDTQYF	TGTGCCAGCAGTGAAATAGGGCGGGGAGATACGCAGTATTTT
TRBJ2-5	TRBD1	.	TRBV5-1	CASSPGTALETQYF	TGCGCCAGCAGCCCTGGGACAGCTCTGGAGACCCAGTACTTC
TRBJ2-2	.	.	TRBV5-6	CASSPISPRYTGELFF	TGTGCCAGCAGCCCTATTTCCCCACGCTACACCGGGGAGCTGTTTTTT
TRBJ1-1	.	.	TRBV30	CAWSRGRSNTEAFF	TGTGCCTGGTCGAGAGGTCGCTCGAACACTGAAGCTTTCTTT
TRBJ1-3	.	.	TRBV18	CASSPGGASGNTIYF	TGTGCCAGCTCCCCGGGGGGGGCCTCTGGAAACACCATATATTTT
TRBJ1-1	TRBD1	few	TRBV10-3	CAIRGGQASTEAFF	TGTGCCATCAGGGGGGGACAGGCGAGCACTGAAGCTTTCTTT
TRBJ1-6	.	.	TRBV2	CASSDGGSPLHF	TGTGCCAGCAGTGACGGCGGATCACCCCTCCACTTT
TRBJ2-2	TRBD2	.	TRBV5-4	CASSQPRGEGTGELFF	TGTGCCAGCAGCCAACCCAGAGGGGAGGGCACCGGGGAGCTGTTTTTT
TRBJ1-3	.	.	TRBV28	CASSPTGDSGNTIYF	TGTGCCAGCAGTCCGACAGGCGACTCTGGAAACACCATATATTTT
TRBJ1-2	.	once	TRBV7-2	CASSLGGYAYGYTF	TGTGCCAGCAGCTTAGGAGGGTACGCGTATGGCTACACCTTC
TRBJ1-2	TRBD1	.	TRBV30	CAWSGTGPYGYTF	TGTGCCTGGAGCGGGACAGGGCCATATGGCTACACCTTC
TRBJ2-6	.	.	TRBV6-5	CASSLTRPGANVLTF	TGTGCCAGCAGTTTAACTAGGCCTGGGGCCAACGTCCTGACTTTC
TRBJ2-7	.	.	TRBV19	CASSQGQNLHEQYF	TGTGCCAGTAGCCAAGGACAGAATTTGCACGAGCAGTACTTC
TRBJ1-1	.	.	TRBV28	CASSKTRNTEAFF	TGTGCCAGCAGCAAGACACGAAACACTGAAGCTTTCTTT
TRBJ1-2	.	.	TRBV19	CASSRGPADGYTF	TGTGCCAGTAGTAGGGGGCCGGCGGATGGCTACACCTTC
TRBJ2-2	.	.	TRBV6-5	CASTSRTVNTGELFF	TGTGCCAGCACATCCCGTACGGTAAACACCGGGGAGCTGTTTTTT
TRBJ2-7	.	.	TRBV6-1	CASSELQLSYEQYF	TGTGCCAGCAGTGAACTACAGCTCTCCTACGAGCAGTACTTC
TRBJ1-2	TRBD1	once	TRBV29-1	CSEGQGSYGYTF	TGCAGCGAAGGACAGGGATCTTATGGCTACACCTTC
TRBJ1-6	.	.	TRBV7-6	CASSPRRTGRDSPLHF	TGTGCCAGCAGCCCGAGGCGTACAGGGCGGGATTCACCCCTCCACTTT
TRBJ2-1	.	.	TRBV4-1	CASSQVGTSYNEQFF	TGCGCCAGCAGCCAAGTAGGGACTTCCTACAATGAGCAGTTCTTC
TRBJ1-5	.	.	TRBV2	CASSFEQGDQPQHF	TGTGCCAGCAGTTTTGAACAGGGTGACCAGCCCCAGCATTTT
TRBJ1-6	.	few	TRBV3-1/TRBV3-2	CASSFATRGYRYNSPLHF	TGTGCCAGCAGTTTCGCCACGCGCGGGTATCGGTATAATTCACCCCTCCACTTT
TRBJ2-7	.	.	TRBV5-1	CASSLPRQGGEQYF	TGCGCCAGCAGCTTACCCCGACAGGGAGGAGAGCAGTACTTC
TRBJ1-1	.	.	TRBV3-1/TRBV3-2	CASSINVNTEAFF	TGTGCCAGCAGTATTAATGTGAACACTGAAGCTTTCTTT
TRBJ1-2	TRBD1	.	TRBV5-1	CASSFGQGHGYTF	TGCGCCAGCAGCTTCGGACAGGGGCATGGCTACACCTTC
TRBJ2-5	TRBD1	.	TRBV9	CASSPGDRGIETQYF	TGTGCCAGCAGCCCCGGGGACAGGGGGATCGAGACCCAGTACTTC
TRBJ2-3	.	.	TRBV19	CASSRDTDTQYF	TGTGCCAGTAGCAGGGACACAGATACGCAGTATTTT
TRBJ1-1	.	.	TRBV14	CASSQAIRSNTEAFF	TGTGCCAGCAGCCAAGCAATACGGTCGAACACTGAAGCTTTCTTT
TRBJ1-5	.	.	TRBV28	CASSLFRGAGNQPQHF	TGTGCCAGCAGTTTATTTCGGGGGGCTGGCAATCAGCCCCAGCATTTT
TRBJ2-7	.	few	TRBV7-9	CASSLSSYEQYF	TGTGCCAGCAGCTTATCTTCCTACGAGCAGTACTTC
TRBJ2-2	TRBD1	.	TRBV3-1/TRBV3-2	CASSQGGTVTGELFF	TGTGCCAGCAGCCAAGGGGGGACAGTAACCGGGGAGCTGTTTTTT
TRBJ2-3	.	.	TRBV4-3	CASSQDLEGGHGDTQYF	TGCGCCAGCAGCCAAGATCTGGAGGGGGGGCACGGAGATACGCAGTATTTT
TRBJ2-7	.	.	TRBV3-1/TRBV3-2	CASSFRDTSSYEQYF	TGTGCCAGCAGCTTCCGGGACACCAGCTCCTACGAGCAGTACTTC
TRBJ1-3	.	few	TRBV28	CASSTGGGGNTIYF	TGTGCCAGCAGTACCGGGGGGGGTGGAAACACCATATATTTT